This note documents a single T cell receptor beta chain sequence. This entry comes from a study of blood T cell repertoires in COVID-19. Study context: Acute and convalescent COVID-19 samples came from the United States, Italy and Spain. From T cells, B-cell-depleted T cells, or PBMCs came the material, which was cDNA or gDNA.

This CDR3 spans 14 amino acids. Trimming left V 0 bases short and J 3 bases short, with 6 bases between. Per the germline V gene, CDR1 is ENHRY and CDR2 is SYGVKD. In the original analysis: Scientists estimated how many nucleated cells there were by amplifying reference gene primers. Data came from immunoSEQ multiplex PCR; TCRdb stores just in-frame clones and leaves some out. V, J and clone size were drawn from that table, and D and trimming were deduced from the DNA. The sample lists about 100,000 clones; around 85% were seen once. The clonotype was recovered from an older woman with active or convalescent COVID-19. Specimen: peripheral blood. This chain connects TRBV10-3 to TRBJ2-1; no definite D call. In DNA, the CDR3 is TGTGCCATCAGTGAGTCGAGATACTACAATGAGCAGTTCTTC. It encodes CAISESRYYNEQFF.